This TCR beta chain was sequenced for a study of CD8+ T cells in alopecia areata. Study-level background: Tofacitinib continued for 6 to 18 months and was then withheld for 6 months.

Regarding treatment: oral pan-JAK inhibitor, 5-10 mg twice daily. The length of the CDR3 is 14 residues. Trimming left V 6 bases short and J 0 bases short, with 12 bases between. Germline CDR1 is MNHEY and CDR2 is SMNVEV (reference sequence). Extracted RNA was reverse transcribed into cDNA, the sequencing template. Sequencing was performed with immunoSEQ multiplex PCR; in TCRdb, only in-frame clones are kept and a portion is missing. Found here are approximately 100,000 clones, over 75% of them singletons; the top ten hold around 10%. This clonotype was sampled from a human donor with alopecia areata. This sequence joins TRBV27 and TRBJ2-7, with D perhaps TRBD2 (5 bases). The sequencing here drew on CD8+ T cells sorted from blood, taken between weeks 30 and 35, from a patient treated with tofacitinib. CDR3 sequence reads: CASSPAGSSYEQYF. The CDR3 region has the DNA TGTGCCAGCAGCCCCGCGGGCAGCTCCTACGAGCAGTACTTC.